This T cell receptor (beta chain) was recorded in a study of Graves' ophthalmopathy and Graves' hyperthyroidism (dated by TCRdb to 2017 to 2018). With respect to the entire study: A patient counted as having stable hyperthyroidism if there was no progression to ophthalmopathy within 18 months of follow-up. The study used signatures of the TCR beta repertoire to tell Graves' ophthalmopathy apart from Graves' hyperthyroidism and to predict which patients would progress to ophthalmopathy. In total, 135 blood samples were TCR-sequenced: 40 to 45 ophthalmopathy, roughly 77 hyperthyroidism and approximately 17 hyperthyroidism-to-ophthalmopathy patients. To explore V-J signatures distinguishing ophthalmopathy from hyperthyroidism, a discovery set of around 97 patients (roughly 42 ophthalmopathy, about 57 stable hyperthyroidism) was enrolled. An independent validation cohort comprised around 20 hyperthyroidism patients and 15 to 17 patients who later progressed from hyperthyroidism to ophthalmopathy. T-cell repertoires of thyroid tissue and blood were compared in over five hyperthyroidism patients. Following sample collection, hyperthyroidism patients were given methimazole at a starting dose of 30 mg daily, and ophthalmopathy patients were given high-dose intravenous methylprednisolone. Summary of the overall study and its limitations: In cross-validation, the 13-signature model distinguished ophthalmopathy from stable hyperthyroidism with about 87% sensitivity and nearly 82% specificity, and in the test set the corresponding values were around 78% and 73%. In validation, the model predicted ophthalmopathy progression with 70.59% sensitivity and 72% to 80% specificity; roughly 12 predicted patients were CT-confirmed with GO in a median of around 6.5 months. Most expanded thyroid clonotypes with frequency above 0.001 were also detected in blood, suggesting blood repertoires may reflect the thyroid immune response. Sample size was not statistically predetermined, and group allocation was not concealed from the investigators.

For repertoire sequencing, the TCR beta CDR3 regions were amplified from RNA transcripts. A first-round RT-PCR used HTBI primers with the Qiagen OneStep RT-PCR kit, followed by a second-round multiplex PCR, size selection and purification. Libraries were sequenced on an Illumina HiSeq2000 using paired-end 100 bp reads. Concerning the study's data processing: SOAPnuke was used to process the reads, removing any read that contained adapters or uncalled bases, had a mean Phred below 15, or lacked an exact match to the constant primer or identifier. COPE v1.2.5 was used to merge the high-quality paired reads. Each unique nucleotide sequence was treated as a clonotype, and MiTCR v1.1 was used to align the clonotypes to the IMGT TRB V, D and J references. The analysis was limited to V-J combinations with a frequency above 0.0001, which together covered 99.2% of the repertoires. A TCR clonal expansion and chaos score per V-J combination was defined as the ratio of F50 clonal expansion to chaos observed in the TCRdist matrix. Features were reduced by Welch's t-statistics and random forest to approximately 13 V-J combinations, which fed a naive Bayes classifier. Thyroid-blood repertoire similarity was quantified with the Morisita-Horn index. TCRdb reprocessed the public reads (quality trimming at Q25 with fastp, clone calling with MiXCR) and kept in-frame beta chains. All rows with the same CDR3 protein become a single entry with the most common DNA and genes. In this record, the V and J calls reflect TCRdb's handling and not the investigators' own analysis. Counted in this sample were approximately 540,000 distinct CDR3 sequences; about two fifths of them appeared once. The ten largest account for approximately 4.1% of the sample.

Hyperthyroidism patients were newly diagnosed, were aged 18 to 65 years, and had a disease duration under 2 months. Anyone with other autoimmune diseases, uncontrolled infections, pregnancy or lactation was excluded from the study. Diagnosis relied on clinical symptoms, serum thyroxine, TRAb, thyroid ultrasound and orbital computed tomography. Trizol reagent was used to extract the total RNA, and its quality was then checked on an Agilent 2100 Bioanalyzer. Concerning this clonotype itself: Its antigen is not yet known. Nothing much larger sits one base from this clone, and base qualities are not available.

Sequencing was performed on peripheral blood or thyroid tissue (not recorded which). This receptor was obtained from an adult man with Graves' hyperthyroidism.

The sequenced DNA: TGTGCCAGCAGCCAAGGGTCAGATCTGGCCCTCCACTTT. Its translation is CASSQGSDLALHF. The rearrangement joined TRBV3-1 to TRBJ1-6; no D gene can be assigned with confidence. Via the germline V gene (reference sequence), CDR1 is LGHDT and CDR2 YNNKEL. Reading from cysteine to phenylalanine, the CDR3 counts 13 amino acids. Only CDR3 DNA remains: 39 bases, in frame from the first base. A distance of 12 bases separates the germline ends of V and J, which lose 1 base and 14 bases respectively. The CDR3, completed at both ends by the reference TRBV3-1 and TRBJ1-6 genes, gives the full variable domain DTAVSQTPKYLVTQMGNDKSIKCEQNLGHDTMYWYKQDSKKFLKIMFSYNNKELIINETVPNRFSPKSPDKAHLNLHINSLELGDSAVYFCASSQGSDLALHFGNGTRLTVT.